This TCR beta chain was sequenced during a study of T cell changes during pregnancy in multiple sclerosis (dated by TCRdb to the late 2010s). Regarding the research as a whole: In women with multiple sclerosis, the researchers looked at how the T cell repertoire shifted as pregnancy progressed.

V is trimmed back by 9 bases and J by 1 base, and the junction contains 12 bases that no gene match accounts for. The CDR3, cysteine through phenylalanine, is 16 amino acids long. Just CDR3 DNA is preserved here, 48 bases in frame from base 1. The germline V gene (reference sequence) sets CDR1 to SGHKS and CDR2 to YYEKEE. The library relied on the immunoSEQ multiplex PCR assay. TCRdb's version of the immuneACCESS table is confined to in-frame rearrangements and falls short of the full clone set. An unresolved V gene accounts for under half of the shortfall where checked; the remainder is of unknown origin. Recorded for this sample are more than 40,000 clones; roughly 90% of them occurred a single time. The ten largest clonotypes hold 1.4% to 1.5% of the sample. As to this clone: It lacks a known antigen. Base qualities were left out, and no much larger clone turns up one base away.

The source is a female donor in good health, enrolled as a control in a pregnancy study. The starting material was peripheral blood, obtained in the first trimester of pregnancy. Recombination connected TRBV5-5 to TRBJ2-5; TRBD1 fits 10 bases in the junction. The DNA is as follows: TGTGCCACCACGGGGGCCCGGACAGGGGGCCAAGAGACCCAGTACTTC. Protein translation: CATTGARTGGQETQYF.